This TCR beta chain is drawn from a study of T-cell memory formation after mild COVID-19. At the level of the study: For the most part, TCR clusters were specific to one donor. Study-wide results and limits: Contracting CD4+ clones sat mainly in CM and EM; CD8+ in EMRA.

Germline CDR1 KGHDR, CDR2 SFDVKD. This CDR3 is 15 amino acids long. V lost 2 bases and J 5 bases, leaving 12 bases between the germline ends. TCRdb analysed the 5' RACE reads with MiXCR anew, one entry per CDR3 protein. This table holds 200,000 or so distinct CDR3 sequences, about 9.2% found once. As concerns this clonotype: What it binds is not known.

This chain uses TRBV24-1 with TRBJ2-1; D not certain. The material sequenced was PBMCs or a T cell subset sorted from them (not recorded which). The TCR sequence derives from a man younger than 30 who had mild COVID-19 (a few samples of this study predate the infection). Cell type and time point are not known. The DNA for the CDR3 is TGTGCCACCAGTGATTCCGCACGACTCAACAATGAGCAGTTCTTC. Translating it yields CATSDSARLNNEQFF.